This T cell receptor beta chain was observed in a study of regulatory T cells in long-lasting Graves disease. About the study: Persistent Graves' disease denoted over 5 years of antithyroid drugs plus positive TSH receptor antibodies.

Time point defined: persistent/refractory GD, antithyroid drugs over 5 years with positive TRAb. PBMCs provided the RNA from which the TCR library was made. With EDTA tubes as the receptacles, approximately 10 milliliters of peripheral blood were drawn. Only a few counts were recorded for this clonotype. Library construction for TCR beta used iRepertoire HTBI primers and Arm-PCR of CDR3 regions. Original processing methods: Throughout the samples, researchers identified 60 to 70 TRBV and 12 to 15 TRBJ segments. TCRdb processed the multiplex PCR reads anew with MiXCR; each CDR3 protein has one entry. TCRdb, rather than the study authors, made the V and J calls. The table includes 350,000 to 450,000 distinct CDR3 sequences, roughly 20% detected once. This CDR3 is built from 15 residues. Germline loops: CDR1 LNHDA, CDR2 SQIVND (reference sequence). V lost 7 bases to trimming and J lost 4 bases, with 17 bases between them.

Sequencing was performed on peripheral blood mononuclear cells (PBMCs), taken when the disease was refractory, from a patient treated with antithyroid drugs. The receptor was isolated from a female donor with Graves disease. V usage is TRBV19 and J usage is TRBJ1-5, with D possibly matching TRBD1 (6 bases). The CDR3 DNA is TGTGCCAGTACCCCCACCGGGACACCGAATCAGCCCCAGCATTTT. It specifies CASTPTGTPNQPQHF. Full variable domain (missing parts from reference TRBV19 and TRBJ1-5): DGGITQSPKYLFRKEGQNVTLSCEQNLNHDAMYWYRQDPGQGLRLIYYSQIVNDFQKGDIAEGYSVSREKKESFPLTVTSAQKNPTAFYLCASTPTGTPNQPQHFGDGTRLSIL.